These T cell receptor beta chains were read from a single sample in a study of cytomegalovirus exposure and HLA in healthy donors. Repertoires were generated with immunoSEQ multiplex PCR, while TCRdb's copy carries only in-frame clones and drops some. The table shows tens of thousands of clones, with 90% to 96% occurring only once. The material sequenced was PBMCs. The receptors were gathered from a young woman in good health and CMV-seronegative. Each CDR3 is given with its conserved first and last residue. Each record gives: clone size, V gene, CDR3 length, D gene, J gene, CDR3 protein, CDR3 DNA. D genes are given only for firm matches. Clone sizes are given selectively: once, few, many, or a class where the clone is expanded.

.	TRBV6-6	14	TRBD1	TRBJ2-1	CASSYSGQRNEQFF	TGTGCCAGCAGTTACTCGGGACAGAGAAATGAGCAGTTCTTC
.	TRBV10-1	13	TRBD2	TRBJ2-7	CASTAGGPIEQYF	TGCGCCAGCACCGCGGGGGGGCCTATCGAGCAGTACTTC
.	TRBV30	13	TRBD1	TRBJ2-5	CAWSGQGPETQYF	TGTGCCTGGAGTGGACAGGGTCCCGAGACCCAGTACTTC
.	TRBV4-3	16	.	TRBJ2-1	CASSQGSRSSYNEQFF	TGCGCCAGCAGCCAAGGCTCCCGGAGCTCCTACAATGAGCAGTTCTTC
.	TRBV11-2	15	.	TRBJ2-7	CASSPWTKGTYEQYF	TGTGCCAGCAGCCCCTGGACAAAGGGGACCTACGAGCAGTACTTC
.	TRBV5-1	14	TRBD1	TRBJ2-2	CASSTDRGTGELFF	TGCGCCAGCAGCACGGACAGGGGCACCGGGGAGCTGTTTTTT
.	TRBV7-7	13	.	TRBJ2-2	CASSPSGTGELFF	TGTGCTAGCAGCCCCTCGGGAACCGGGGAGCTGTTTTTT
once	TRBV11-2	15	TRBD1	TRBJ2-7	CASSLPGQGPYEQYF	TGTGCCAGCAGCTTACCGGGACAGGGTCCCTACGAGCAGTACTTC
.	TRBV21-1	14	.	TRBJ2-5	CASRWRAGGETQYF	TGTGCCAGCCGGTGGAGGGCCGGTGGGGAGACCCAGTACTTC
.	TRBV4-3	14	.	TRBJ1-1	CASTPGTGNTEAFF	TGCGCCAGCACCCCCGGCACAGGGAACACTGAAGCTTTCTTT
.	TRBV28	13	.	TRBJ1-1	CASSPPGFDEAFF	TGTGCCAGCAGCCCTCCAGGGTTTGATGAAGCTTTCTTT
.	TRBV6-1	12	.	TRBJ1-5	CASRTGNQPQHF	TGTGCCAGCAGGACTGGGAATCAGCCCCAGCATTTT
.	TRBV19	13	.	TRBJ2-7	CASSMPPSGEQYF	TGTGCCAGTAGTATGCCCCCCAGCGGCGAGCAGTACTTC